This T cell receptor beta chain was found in a study of cytomegalovirus exposure and HLA in healthy donors. Broader study findings: In vitro assays verified that a few CMV-associated chains recognized CMV antigens specifically.

As regards this clone: What it recognizes is unknown.

The PCR made use of 60 Vbeta and 13 Jbeta primers. TCRdb keeps only in-frame clones here, not all; method: immunoSEQ multiplex PCR. The table records a few hundred thousand clones, 80% to 90% of them present only once. Trimming cost V 0 bases and J 4 bases; bases outside gene matches: 5. Germline V gene lookup returns CDR1 SGHRS and CDR2 YFSETQ. This CDR3 contains 16 residues. This sequence joins TRBV5-1 and TRBJ2-5; 11 bases line up with TRBD2. Sequencing was carried out using PBMCs. The sequence was obtained from a woman in her late teens or twenties in good health and CMV-seronegative. CDR3 region: CASSLEVAGGRETQYF. The CDR3 nucleotides read TGCGCCAGCAGCTTGGAGGTAGCGGGGGGGCGAGAGACCCAGTACTTC.